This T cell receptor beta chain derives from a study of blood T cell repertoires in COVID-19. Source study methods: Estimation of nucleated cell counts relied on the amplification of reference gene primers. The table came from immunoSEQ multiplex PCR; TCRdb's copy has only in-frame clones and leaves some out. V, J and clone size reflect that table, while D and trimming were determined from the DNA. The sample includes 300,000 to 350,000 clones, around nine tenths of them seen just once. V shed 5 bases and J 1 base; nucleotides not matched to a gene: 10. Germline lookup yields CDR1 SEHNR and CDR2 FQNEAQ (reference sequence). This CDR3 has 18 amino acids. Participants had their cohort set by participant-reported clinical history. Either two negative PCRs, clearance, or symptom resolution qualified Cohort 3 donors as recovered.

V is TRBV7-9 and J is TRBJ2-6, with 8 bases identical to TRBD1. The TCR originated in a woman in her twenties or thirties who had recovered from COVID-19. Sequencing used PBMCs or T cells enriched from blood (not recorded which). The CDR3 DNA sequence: TGTGCCAGCAGCCTGCCCAGGGGGCGGCCTTCTGGGGCCAACGTCCTGACTTTC. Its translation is CASSLPRGRPSGANVLTF.